The clone carrying this T cell receptor (beta chain) was seen a single time. Its target is not known. This sample is part of a study of radiotherapy plus CTLA-4 blockade in lung cancer. Study information: An objective response was seen in 18% of patients, and disease control in around 31%.

Overall study findings and caveats: Early blood T cell clone dynamics, with interferon-beta, were reported to best predict response. TCR clones from tumors expanded in blood after radiotherapy plus ipilimumab.

Focal radiation plus CTLA-4 blockade with ipilimumab was given to patients with chemo-refractory metastatic non-small-cell lung cancer. This table comes from immunoSEQ multiplex PCR, and its TCRdb copy is limited to in-frame clones, with some not included. Of tens of thousands of clones in the sample, around 69% were seen once. The sample here was peripheral blood, taken from a patient treated with radiotherapy plus ipilimumab. This receptor was obtained from a human donor with non-small cell lung cancer who had a complete response to radiotherapy plus ipilimumab.

In DNA, the CDR3 is TGTGCCAGCAGTGACCGGGGGGGCCTGACAGATACGCAGTATTTT. Its translation: CASSDRGGLTDTQYF. This chain uses TRBV25-1 with TRBJ2-3, with 8 positions matching TRBD2. V shed 3 bases, J shed 3 bases, and the junction held 5 bases outside the gene matches. Germline V gene data show CDR1 as MGHDK and CDR2 as SYGVNS. There are 15 residues in the CDR3. Combining the CDR3 with reference TRBV25-1 and TRBJ2-3 gives the whole variable domain EADIYQTPRYLVIGTGKKITLECSQTMGHDKMYWYQQDPGMELHLIHYSYGVNSTEKGDLSSESTVSRIRTEHFPLTLESARPSHTSQYLCASSDRGGLTDTQYFGPGTRLTVL.